The present TCR beta chain was sequenced within a study of blood T cells in healthy people across ages. Study-wide findings and caveats: Because sorting was not performed, PBMCs prevented conclusive naive versus antigen-experienced comparison. Naive CD4+ cells and diversity were both higher in long-lived donors than in aged donors.

Every donor gave 9.5 to 10 milliliters of peripheral blood. Extraction yielded at least 5 micrograms of total RNA per sample. A second PCR, run for about 7 to 11 cycles, used a sample-barcoded 5' primer plus a J-beta primer mix. TCRdb itself ran the 5' RACE reads through MiXCR, one entry per CDR3 protein. The table has more than 1.4 million distinct CDR3 sequences, 42% seen once. This clonotype was picked up a small number of times. Its antigen is unknown. Trimming left V 5 bases short and J 4 bases short, with 12 bases between. This CDR3 comprises 13 residues. Germline values: CDR1 SGHRS, CDR2 YFSETQ. This sequence was found in a woman under 30 in good health. Sequencing input: blood. V is TRBV5-1 and J is TRBJ2-5; D gene ambiguous. DNA of the CDR3: TGCGCCAGCAGTGTAGGGTTGGGAGAGACCCAGTACTTC. Translating gives CASSVGLGETQYF. Filled out from reference TRBV5-1 and TRBJ2-5, the complete variable domain reads KAGVTQTPRYLIKTRGQQVTLSCSPISGHRSVSWYQQTPGQGLQFLFEYFSETQRNKGNFPGRFSGRQFSNSRSEMNVSTLELGDSALYLCASSVGLGETQYFGPGTRLLVL.